Below, 21 T cell receptor beta chains from the same sample are listed, as sequenced in a study of OX40 agonist ivuxolimab in advanced cancers. Repertoires were generated with immunoSEQ multiplex PCR, while TCRdb's copy carries only in-frame clones and drops some. In the table there are around 67,000 clones, 70% to 90% of which are singletons. The material sequenced was CD4+ or CD8+ T cells sorted from blood, taken in a trial of the OX40 agonist ivuxolimab. These TCRs come from an adult with an advanced solid tumor such as melanoma, head and neck, liver or kidney cancer.

Comment on this clone: At the DNA level, this CDR3 is encoded by other sequences in the same sample as well. The chain is built from TRBV5-5 and TRBJ1-3; D unclear. This CDR3 has 14 residues. V was trimmed by 2 bases and J by 4 bases, leaving 10 bases between them. Germline V CDR1 and CDR2: SGHKS, YYEKEE (reference sequence). The CDR3 reads CASSLGNLGNTIYF. Here the CDR3 DNA reads TGTGCCAGCAGCTTAGGAAACCTCGGAAACACCATATATTTT.

Comment on this clone: This specimen includes other DNA sequences encoding the same CDR3. The chain carries TRBV19 and TRBJ1-2, with D perhaps TRBD1 (5 bases). The CDR3 sequence is 14 residues long. Looked up from germline, CDR1 is LNHDA and CDR2 is SQIVND (reference sequence). V was clipped by 6 bases and J by 3 bases, with 14 bases between them. In DNA, the CDR3 is TGTGCCAGTAGAAAGCTAGGGGAGGACTATGGCTACACCTTC. It translates to CASRKLGEDYGYTF.

V and J are TRBV7-2 and TRBJ2-7; TRBD2 matches 7 bases. The CDR3 contains 15 residues. Germline CDR1 is SGHTA and CDR2 is FQGNSA. Trimming at V came to 2 bases and at J to 7 bases, leaving 11 bases not matched to a gene. CDR3 in DNA: TGTGCCAGCAGCTTAACGGCGGGGGTGGTACAGGAGCAGTACTTC. Its protein is CASSLTAGVVQEQYF.

There are a few counts of this clone. The rearrangement links TRBV5-1 to TRBJ2-1, with D hard to call. V was pared by 6 bases and J by 0 bases, with 13 bases between. Germline CDR1 is SGHRS and CDR2 is YFSETQ. The CDR3 runs 15 residues. The CDR3 sequence: CASTQELNSYNEQFF. CDR3 coding DNA: TGCGCCAGCACCCAAGAACTAAACTCCTACAATGAGCAGTTCTTC.

The rearrangement joins TRBV7-9 to TRBJ1-5; D remains ambiguous. Trimming cost V 7 bases and J 6 bases, with 19 bases left between them. The CDR3 has 15 amino acids. Per the germline V gene, CDR1 is SEHNR and CDR2 is FQNEAQ (reference sequence). CDR3 residues: CASNSKVSVGQPQHF. CDR3 DNA: TGTGCCAGCAACTCCAAGGTGTCGGTAGGTCAGCCCCAGCATTTT.

The chain couples TRBV15 to TRBJ1-4; D gene unclear. V lost 0 bases and J lost 3, with 8 bases in between. Germline CDR1 reads LNHNV; CDR2 reads YYDKDF (reference sequence). This CDR3 contains 15 residues. CDR3 nucleotides: TGTGCCACCAGCAGAGAGAAGCAGGCTAATGAAAAACTGTTTTTT. This sequence encodes CATSREKQANEKLFF.

V gene TRBV28 combines with J gene TRBJ2-7; a weak D match, TRBD2 (5 bases). V lost 7 bases and J lost 4, with 14 bases in between. The CDR3 contains 13 residues. Germline assignment: CDR1 MDHEN and CDR2 SYDVKM. CDR3 sequence: CASTRGPRYEQYF. CDR3 in DNA: TGTGCCAGCACCCGGGGTCCCCGATACGAGCAGTACTTC.

For the CDR3, the DNA is TGTGCCAGCTCACGCGGGACAGGCGTAAGCCTCTCCTACGAGCAGTACTTC. Translation: CASSRGTGVSLSYEQYF. This rearrangement joins TRBV18 to TRBJ2-7; 8 positions match TRBD1. V trimming: 4 bases; J trimming: 0 bases; junction bases outside the gene matches: 11. This CDR3 has 17 residues. Germline CDR1 and CDR2: KGHSH and LQKENI.

This clone was detected once. This chain connects TRBV9 to TRBJ2-7; TRBD2 aligns across 10 bases. Trimming removed 4 bases from V and 2 bases from J; junction bases left unmatched: 9. CDR3 length: 16 amino acids. Germline V lookup: CDR1 SGDLS, CDR2 YYNGEE. For the CDR3, the DNA is TGTGCCAGCAGCATTATGACTAGCGGGTCAACCTACGAGCAGTACTTC. As protein: CASSIMTSGSTYEQYF.

Regarding this clone: The sample carries other DNA sequences with the same CDR3. The gene calls are TRBV18 and TRBJ2-5, with D maybe TRBD2 (5 bases). The CDR3 contains 13 residues. V dropped 1 base and J dropped 4 bases, with 7 bases sitting between them. The germline V gene encodes CDR1 KGHSH and CDR2 LQKENI. CDR3 sequence (DNA): TGTGCCAGCTCACCACGGACTGGAGAGACCCAGTACTTC. It codes for CASSPRTGETQYF. Looking up the rest from reference TRBV18 and TRBJ2-5 gives the full variable domain: NAGVMQNPRHLVRRRGQEARLRCSPMKGHSHVYWYRQLPEEGLKFMVYLQKENIIDESGMPKERFSAEFPKEGPSILRIQQVVRGDSAAYFCASSPRTGETQYFGPGTRLLVL.

CDR3: CASSRRDGDTQYF. DNA for the CDR3: TGTGCCAGCAGCCGCAGGGACGGAGATACGCAGTATTTT. V usage is TRBV7-3 and J usage is TRBJ2-3; D may match TRBD1 or TRBD2 (5 bases each). CDR1 SGHTA and CDR2 FQGTGA come from the germline V gene. The CDR3 totals 13 residues. The V end lost 5 bases, the J end lost 5 bases, and 11 bases lay between the germline ends.

The rearrangement links TRBV19 to TRBJ1-4; 7 bases are shared with TRBD1. The CDR3 is made up of 15 amino acids. Germline V gene lookup returns CDR1 LNHDA and CDR2 SQIVND (reference sequence). V lost 3 bases and J lost 4; bases outside the gene matches: 5. CDR3 bases: TGTGCCAGTAGTATCGCCGGGACAGATAATGAAAAACTGTTTTTT. Translation: CASSIAGTDNEKLFF.

This chain links TRBV9 with TRBJ2-1; D remains ambiguous. V gave up 4 bases and J gave up 5 bases, with 7 bases separating them. CDR1 is SGDLS, CDR2 YYNGEE, per germline. The CDR3 is made up of 12 amino acids. The DNA of the CDR3 is TGTGCCAGCAGCATTCATGACAATGAGCAGTTCTTC. It yields the protein CASSIHDNEQFF.

As DNA, the CDR3 is TGTGCCAGCAGCTTGCTGGGACAGACCTACAATGAGCAGTTCTTC. Residues: CASSLLGQTYNEQFF. The chain has TRBV5-8 and TRBJ2-1; 7 bases align to TRBD1. CDR1 SGHTS and CDR2 YDEGEE come from the germline V gene. The CDR3 extends over 15 amino acids. V was clipped by 1 base and J by 2 bases; unmatched bases: 3. Full variable domain (rest looked up from reference TRBV5-8 and TRBJ2-1): EAGVTQSPTHLIKTRGQQATLRCSPISGHTSVYWYQQALGLGLQFLLWYDEGEERNRGNFPPRFSGRQFPNYSSELNVNALELEDSALYLCASSLLGQTYNEQFFGPGTRLTVL.

This clone was observed once. V usage is TRBV6-1 and J usage is TRBJ1-5; the match to TRBD1 covers 8 bases. Germline CDR1 and CDR2: MNHNS and SASEGT. The CDR3 totals 16 residues. Trimming removed 1 base from V and 7 bases from J; junction bases left unmatched: 9. The CDR3: CASSEVSQGAGQPQHF. As DNA, the CDR3 is TGTGCCAGCAGTGAAGTGTCCCAGGGGGCAGGACAGCCCCAGCATTTT.

This clone was seen more than once but under ten times. V is TRBV7-2 and J is TRBJ2-2; 15 bases line up with TRBD2. The CDR3 contains 19 residues. Germline lookup yields CDR1 SGHTA and CDR2 FQGNSA. J gave up 5 bases and V 3 bases, and 10 bases lay outside the gene matches. The CDR3 DNA follows: TGTGCCAGCAGCTTCCGGACTAGCGGGAGGGCCCGAGGAACCGGGGAGCTGTTTTTT. It is translated as CASSFRTSGRARGTGELFF.

This chain joins TRBV6-5 and TRBJ1-5; maybe TRBD1 (5 bases). The germline V gene has CDR1 MNHEY and CDR2 SVGAGI. V was pared by 6 bases and J by 5 bases, with 14 bases between. This CDR3 has 14 amino acids. The CDR3: CASSSGFRDQPQHF. The CDR3 nucleotides are TGTGCCAGCAGCTCAGGGTTTAGAGATCAGCCCCAGCATTTT.

This clone has a single count. The V call is TRBV30, the J call TRBJ1-2; 10 bases align to TRBD1. The V gene end was trimmed by 3 bases and the J gene end by 7 bases; junction bases not matched to a gene: 11. Germline V CDR1 and CDR2: GTSNPN, SVGIG (reference sequence). The CDR3 is 15 amino acids. The DNA for the CDR3 is TGTGCCTGGAGCCGAGACAGGGGGCGCGTGCGTGGCTACACCTTC. Translating it yields CAWSRDRGRVRGYTF.

The chain is built from TRBV7-2 and TRBJ2-3; D may be TRBD2 (6 bases). Trimming left V 3 bases short and J 8 bases short, with 15 bases between. The CDR3 length is 14 residues. The germline gives CDR1 SGHTA, CDR2 FQGNSA. CDR3 loop: CASSFGGVRGTQYF. The CDR3 bases are TGTGCCAGCAGCTTTGGAGGGGTACGTGGTACGCAGTATTTT.

V usage is TRBV5-1 and J usage is TRBJ1-2; D gene uncertain. Per the germline V gene, CDR1 is SGHRS and CDR2 is YFSETQ. Trimming stripped 3 bases from V and 0 bases from J, with 6 bases between. The CDR3 loop spans 13 amino acids. The CDR3, as DNA: TGCGCCAGCAGCTCCCAGACTAACTATGGCTACACCTTC. This codes for CASSSQTNYGYTF.

The chain recombines TRBV6-5 with TRBJ2-7; 12 bases agree with TRBD2. CDR3 length equals 15 residues. Per germline, CDR1 MNHEY and CDR2 SVGAGI. J lost 6 bases, V lost 0 bases, and 3 bases had no gene match. In DNA form, the CDR3 reads TGTGCCAGCAGTTACTCACGGGGACTAGCGGGCGAGCAGTACTTC. Translation: CASSYSRGLAGEQYF.